The 2 T cell receptor beta chains in this list originate from one sample, sequenced in a study of cytomegalovirus exposure and HLA in healthy donors. PCR amplification relied on 60 Vbeta primers (plus 13 Jbeta primers). Sequencing was performed with immunoSEQ multiplex PCR; in TCRdb, only in-frame clones are kept and a portion is missing. This sample has some 170,000 clones; approximately 80% occur once, and the top ten carry roughly 7.7%. The material sequenced was PBMCs. The receptors were sampled from a woman in her twenties or thirties in good health and CMV-seropositive.

V usage is TRBV7-3 and J usage is TRBJ2-5; D is ambiguous. The CDR3 length is 13 residues. CDR1 is SGHTA and CDR2 is FQGTGA in the germline V gene. The V end was cut by 2 bases, the J end by 0 bases, with 4 bases between. The CDR3 loop reads CASSLEYQETQYF. The CDR3 DNA is TGTGCCAGCAGCTTAGAGTACCAAGAGACCCAGTACTTC. The variable domain in full, completed from reference TRBV7-3 and TRBJ2-5, reads GAGVSQTPSNKVTEKGKYVELRCDPISGHTALYWYRQSLGQGPEFLIYFQGTGAADDSGLPNDRFFAVRPEGSVSTLKIQRTERGDSAVYLCASSLEYQETQYFGPGTRLLVL.

The chain joins TRBV30 to TRBJ2-1, with D maybe TRBD1 (5 bases). The germline CDR1 and CDR2 sequences are GTSNPN and SVGIG (reference sequence). Trimming cost V 2 bases and J 9 bases, with 8 bases left between them. The CDR3 runs 11 residues. The CDR3 region has the DNA TGTGCCTGGAGTATTCAGGGTGAGCAGTTCTTC. It yields the protein CAWSIQGEQFF. The entire variable domain, with the rest obtained from reference TRBV30 and TRBJ2-1, is as follows: SQTIHQWPATLVQPVGSPLSLECTVEGTSNPNLYWYRQAAGRGLQLLFYSVGIGQISSEVPQNLSASRPQDRQFILSSKKLLLSDSGFYLCAWSIQGEQFFGPGTRLTVL.